The clone carrying this T cell receptor beta chain was detected a few times. These data come from a study of cytomegalovirus exposure and HLA in healthy donors. Trimming left V 1 base short and J 4 bases short, with 16 bases between. CDR1 is GTSNPN, CDR2 SVGIG, per germline (reference sequence). This CDR3 is 15 amino acids long. Both 60 Vbeta primers and 13 Jbeta primers went into the PCR. Using immunoSEQ multiplex PCR, the repertoire was profiled, and TCRdb retains in-frame clones only, with some absent. The profile shows roughly 140,000 clones, 75% to 85% of them singletons. Sequenced sample: PBMCs. V usage is TRBV30 and J usage is TRBJ1-2, with a weak D call TRBD1 (5 bases). The receptor was isolated from a human donor in good health. CDR3: CAWSGRWGEGYGYTF. Written as DNA, the CDR3 is TGTGCCTGGAGTGGCCGATGGGGGGAAGGCTATGGCTACACCTTC. The full variable domain, rest sourced from reference TRBV30 and TRBJ1-2, is SQTIHQWPATLVQPVGSPLSLECTVEGTSNPNLYWYRQAAGRGLQLLFYSVGIGQISSEVPQNLSASRPQDRQFILSSKKLLLSDSGFYLCAWSGRWGEGYGYTFGSGTRLTVV.